The 32 T cell receptor beta chains listed next were all sequenced from one sample in a study of shared clonotypes between healthy human individuals. Produced via immunoSEQ multiplex PCR; TCRdb's table is partial and in-frame only. Among over a million clones listed, over 95% were seen once. The specimen was naive CD4+ T cells sorted from blood. Subset described: CD45RA+ positively selected. The receptors come from a man aged 25-45 years in good health.

This chain uses TRBV7-8 with TRBJ2-7, with D possibly being TRBD1 (5 bases). Germline CDR1 and CDR2: SGHVS and FQNEAQ. The CDR3 runs to 15 residues. Trimming stripped 5 bases from V and 1 base from J, with 15 bases between. CDR3 DNA: TGTGCCAGCAGCCCATTGGACACCCAATCCTACGAGCAGTACTTC. Residues: CASSPLDTQSYEQYF.

This clone showed up just once. The CDR3 is CASSQVAAPNTGELFF. The CDR3 bases are TGTGCCAGCTCACAAGTAGCGGCACCGAACACCGGGGAGCTGTTTTTT. The V gene is TRBV18, the J gene TRBJ2-2, with D tentatively TRBD2 (6 bases). The V end lost 4 bases, the J end lost 0 bases, and 12 bases lay between the germline ends. Germline CDR1 KGHSH, CDR2 LQKENI. The CDR3 loop spans 16 amino acids.

The rearrangement links TRBV6-5 to TRBJ1-1; the D is unclear. The CDR3 extends over 14 amino acids. V shed 0 bases and J shed 1 base, with 6 bases lying between them. Per the germline V gene, CDR1 is MNHEY and CDR2 is SVGAGI. In nucleotides, the CDR3 is TGTGCCAGCAGTTACTCTACAACGAACACTGAAGCTTTCTTT. Amino acid sequence: CASSYSTTNTEAFF.

Notes on this clone: The same CDR3 arises from other DNA sequences in this sample as well. J is TRBJ1-5 and V is TRBV5-4; TRBD1 might be the D (6 bases). Germline CDR1 is SGHNT and CDR2 is YYREEE (reference sequence). V was pared by 0 bases and J by 4 bases, with 11 bases between. This CDR3 region has 15 residues. The CDR3 DNA is TGTGCCAGCAGCTTGGGGCAGGGGCGAAATCAGCCCCAGCATTTT. Translated, it gives CASSLGQGRNQPQHF.

Points on this clone: Other DNA sequences in this sample translate to the same CDR3. The genes are TRBV6-5 and TRBJ1-1; no reliable D call. The CDR3 has 14 amino acids. Looked up from germline, CDR1 is MNHEY and CDR2 is SVGAGI. V shed 2 bases and J shed 1 base, with 8 bases lying between them. Here the CDR3 reads CASSYGVRNTEAFF. CDR3 coding DNA: TGTGCCAGCAGTTACGGGGTGAGGAACACTGAAGCTTTCTTT.

In DNA, the CDR3 is TGTGCCAGCAGTTACTTTGGCGGGAGTCTCACAGATACGCAGTATTTT. Translated, it gives CASSYFGGSLTDTQYF. The J gene is TRBJ2-3, the V gene TRBV6-5; 7 nucleotides match TRBD2. V gave up 1 base and J gave up 2 bases; unmatched junction bases: 6. This CDR3 comprises 16 residues. CDR1 MNHEY and CDR2 SVGAGI come from the germline V gene.

V gene TRBV2 combines with J gene TRBJ1-1, with D unresolved. Trimming took off 4 bases at V and 4 bases at J, with 10 bases between the two ends. Germline V CDR1 and CDR2: SNHLY, FYNNEI. The CDR3 length is 13 residues. Written as DNA, the CDR3 is TGTGCCAGCAGTGTCTACCGGGGCACTGAAGCTTTCTTT. Translation gives CASSVYRGTEAFF. The full variable domain, its missing parts supplied by reference TRBV2 and TRBJ1-1, is EPEVTQTPSHQVTQMGQEVILRCVPISNHLYFYWYRQILGQKVEFLVSFYNNEISEKSEIFDDQFSVERPDGSNFTLKIRSTKLEDSAMYFCASSVYRGTEAFFGQGTRLTVV.

The rearrangement uses TRBV5-1 and TRBJ2-2, with 11 bases fitting TRBD2. Germline CDR1 reads SGHRS; CDR2 reads YFSETQ. This CDR3 is 14 amino acids long. Unmatched junction bases numbered 5, after V lost 6 bases and J lost 7 bases. CDR3: CASMKTSGSGELFF. CDR3 nucleotide sequence: TGCGCCAGCATGAAAACTAGCGGGAGCGGGGAGCTGTTTTTT.

V is TRBV7-2 and J is TRBJ2-7; 7 bases match TRBD2. In germline, CDR1 is SGHTA, CDR2 FQGNSA. The CDR3 has 17 amino acids. The junction had 8 bases not matched to a gene; V was cut back by 0 bases and J by 0 bases. The DNA for the CDR3 is TGTGCCAGCAGCTTAGCTGAGAGCGGGGCTAGCTCCTACGAGCAGTACTTC. Encoded protein: CASSLAESGASSYEQYF.

The chain employs TRBV2 and TRBJ1-1; D is unresolved. V was shortened by 1 base and J by 2 bases, with 11 bases between the two germline ends. This CDR3 comprises 15 residues. CDR1 is SNHLY, CDR2 FYNNEI, per germline. CDR3 coding DNA: TGTGCCAGCAGTGAAGGTATGCAGATAAACACTGAAGCTTTCTTT. This gives the protein CASSEGMQINTEAFF.

The chain joins TRBV19 to TRBJ2-3, with 8 bases identical to TRBD1. The length of the CDR3 is 15 residues. Losses at the gene ends were 6 bases for V and 2 bases for J; bases not matched to a gene: 7. CDR1 and CDR2 from the germline V gene are LNHDA and SQIVND (reference sequence). CDR3 loop: CASSRQGAFTDTQYF. In DNA form, the CDR3 reads TGTGCCAGTAGCCGGCAGGGGGCTTTCACAGATACGCAGTATTTT.

CDR3 in amino acids: CASSERFGQGQETQYF. The CDR3, as DNA: TGTGCCAGCAGTGAACGCTTCGGACAGGGCCAAGAGACCCAGTACTTC. V gene TRBV25-1 combines with J gene TRBJ2-5; the match to TRBD1 covers 8 bases. The length of the CDR3 is 16 residues. The V gene's germline CDR1 is MGHDK and CDR2 SYGVNS. Trimming cost V 2 bases and J 1 base; bases outside gene matches: 6.

V and J are TRBV5-4 and TRBJ2-7; no clear D. The germline V and J ends were trimmed by 5 bases and 3 bases, with 6 bases remaining between them. Germline CDR1 and CDR2: SGHNT and YYREEE (reference sequence). There are 11 residues in the CDR3. The CDR3 coding sequence is TGTGCCAGCAGTAACCGCTACGAGCAGTACTTC. This translates into CASSNRYEQYF.

The V call is TRBV5-5, the J call TRBJ2-7; perhaps TRBD2 as D (6 bases). CDR3 size: 16 residues. Germline V gene lookup returns CDR1 SGHKS and CDR2 YYEKEE (reference sequence). The V end was cut by 4 bases, the J end by 3 bases, with 20 bases between. Here the CDR3 DNA reads TGTGCCAGCAGCGGCCCCGGAGGGCTAGGTTTCTACGAGCAGTACTTC. It yields the protein CASSGPGGLGFYEQYF.

Concerning this clone itself: Other DNA sequences within the sample encode an identical CDR3. The chain has TRBV27 and TRBJ2-1; 11 positions agree with TRBD2. V lost 5 bases and J lost 4; bases outside the gene matches: 1. CDR3 length: 14 residues. Germline lookup yields CDR1 MNHEY and CDR2 SMNVEV (reference sequence). For the CDR3, the DNA is TGTGCCAGCAGTCGACTAGCGGGGTACAATGAGCAGTTCTTC. Its translation: CASSRLAGYNEQFF.

Comments on this clone: The sample carries other DNA sequences with the same CDR3. This chain connects TRBV18 to TRBJ2-1; no reliable D call. Deletions cut 3 bases from V and 8 bases from J, with 8 bases between. Germline loops: CDR1 KGHSH, CDR2 LQKENI. The CDR3 consists of 12 residues. The CDR3: CASSPTGDEQFF. The CDR3 DNA follows: TGTGCCAGCTCACCTACCGGAGATGAGCAGTTCTTC.

The chain employs TRBV30 and TRBJ2-1; D not resolved. Germline assignment: CDR1 GTSNPN and CDR2 SVGIG (reference sequence). Trimming took 0 bases from V and 4 from J, leaving 4 bases between them. CDR3 length equals 12 residues. The CDR3 DNA sequence: TGTGCCTGGAGTGTTCGGTACAATGAGCAGTTCTTC. This codes for CAWSVRYNEQFF.

The J gene is TRBJ1-3, the V gene TRBV15, with unresolved D. From germline, CDR1 is LNHNV and CDR2 YYDKDF (reference sequence). The V gene lost 6 bases and the J gene lost 1 base, with 4 bases spanning the gap. The CDR3 length is 12 residues. The CDR3 DNA sequence: TGTGCCACCAGGGAGTCTGGAAACACCATATATTTT. Translating it yields CATRESGNTIYF.

J is TRBJ2-5 and V is TRBV2; 8 bases are shared with TRBD2. The CDR3 extends over 15 amino acids. The J segment lost 4 bases and the V segment lost 2 bases, leaving 6 bases of the junction unmatched. Germline lookup yields CDR1 SNHLY and CDR2 FYNNEI. CDR3 amino acids: CASSELAGLGETQYF. CDR3 in DNA: TGTGCCAGCAGTGAATTAGCGGGACTTGGAGAGACCCAGTACTTC.

The chain couples TRBV28 to TRBJ2-5; a weak D match, TRBD1 (7 bases). In germline, CDR1 is MDHEN, CDR2 SYDVKM. The CDR3 is 13 amino acids. V lost 6 bases to trimming and J lost 4 bases, with 12 bases between them. The CDR3 sequence is CASRRQGGETQYF. Written as DNA, the CDR3 is TGTGCCAGCAGACGACAGGGAGGAGAGACCCAGTACTTC.

CDR3 amino acids: CASSLSTSTDTQYF. Here the CDR3 DNA reads TGCGCCAGCAGCTTGTCTACTAGCACAGATACGCAGTATTTT. The chain has TRBV5-1 and TRBJ2-3; D not resolved. V was clipped by 1 base and J by 0 bases, with 6 bases between them. Germline CDR1 and CDR2: SGHRS and YFSETQ. This CDR3 has 14 residues.

V and J are TRBV5-1 and TRBJ2-5; 12 bases fit TRBD2. The germline gives CDR1 SGHRS, CDR2 YFSETQ. The CDR3 length is 17 residues. The junction had 10 bases not matched to a gene; V was cut back by 4 bases and J by 3 bases. The CDR3 region has the DNA TGCGCCAGCAGCCTAGGACTAGCGGGGTTTTTTAAAGAGACCCAGTACTTC. Translation gives CASSLGLAGFFKETQYF.

The J gene is TRBJ2-7, the V gene TRBV15; 9 nucleotides agree with TRBD1. The CDR3 is 19 residues long. V lost 4 bases to trimming and J lost 1 base; unmatched junction nucleotides: 17. CDR1 LNHNV and CDR2 YYDKDF come from the germline V gene (reference sequence). The DNA of the CDR3 is TGTGCCACCAGCACAGTGCGACCGGGACAGGGTAGGGGATCCTACGAGCAGTACTTC. It yields the protein CATSTVRPGQGRGSYEQYF.

The CDR3 sequence: CASGLRENYGYTF. The CDR3 DNA reads as TGTGCCAGCGGCCTTAGGGAAAACTATGGCTACACCTTC. The rearrangement uses TRBV28 and TRBJ1-2; D not certain. The CDR3 is 13 amino acids. The V gene's germline CDR1 is MDHEN and CDR2 SYDVKM. V lost 8 bases and J lost 2, with 12 bases in between.

J is TRBJ1-4 and V is TRBV28; perhaps TRBD1 as D (5 bases). The germline gives CDR1 MDHEN, CDR2 SYDVKM. This CDR3 has 15 amino acids. V was clipped by 6 bases and J by 5 bases, with 16 bases between them. The CDR3, as DNA: TGTGCCAGCAGCCCCCCGGGGGGAGGGAATGAAAAACTGTTTTTT. It translates to CASSPPGGGNEKLFF.

The genes are TRBV6-5 and TRBJ2-7; D is tentatively TRBD1 or TRBD2 (5 bases each). CDR1 is MNHEY, CDR2 SVGAGI, per germline. V shed 2 bases and J shed 2 bases, with 10 bases lying between them. This CDR3 has 14 amino acids. The CDR3 loop reads CASSYEWGTYEQYF. The CDR3 nucleotides read TGTGCCAGCAGTTACGAATGGGGGACCTACGAGCAGTACTTC.

The chain carries TRBV5-1 and TRBJ2-2; 9 positions match TRBD1. The ends lost 5 bases at V and 2 bases at J; junction bases unmatched: 7. Germline CDR1 is SGHRS and CDR2 is YFSETQ. CDR3 length: 16 amino acids. CDR3 sequence reads: CASRTTGGRNTGELFF. The CDR3 coding sequence is TGCGCCAGCAGGACGACAGGGGGAAGAAACACCGGGGAGCTGTTTTTT.

The chain is built from TRBV7-8 and TRBJ1-5, with 9 bases lining up with TRBD1. CDR3 length: 16 residues. J was trimmed by 5 bases and V by 5 bases; bases with no gene match: 10. Germline CDR1 SGHVS, CDR2 FQNEAQ. CDR3 residues: CASSPLDRGSHQPQHF. The CDR3 DNA sequence: TGTGCCAGCAGCCCATTGGACAGGGGATCTCATCAGCCCCAGCATTTT.

This clone was seen just once. The rearrangement uses TRBV28 and TRBJ1-3; D remains unclear. CDR1 and CDR2 (germline): MDHEN, SYDVKM. Between the trimmed V and J ends, which lost 4 bases and 5 bases, there was a span of 12 bases. CDR3 length: 14 residues. The DNA of the CDR3 is TGTGCCAGCAGTTCGGCGGCAGACCGAAACACCATATATTTT. Amino acids: CASSSAADRNTIYF.

This clone was seen just once. The J gene is TRBJ2-1, the V gene TRBV7-9; 16 bases are a match to TRBD2. Trimming took 5 bases from V and 15 from J; bases not matched to a gene: 7. The CDR3 has 14 residues. Germline CDR1 reads SEHNR; CDR2 reads FQNEAQ (reference sequence). CDR3 residues: CASSQMGTSGRGFF. The CDR3 DNA sequence: TGTGCCAGCAGCCAGATGGGGACTAGCGGGAGGGGGTTCTTC.

This sequence joins TRBV7-2 and TRBJ2-5, with 12 bases identical to TRBD2. Per germline, CDR1 SGHTA and CDR2 FQGNSA. V gave up 6 bases and J gave up 4 bases; unmatched junction bases: 3. The CDR3 is made up of 14 amino acids. The DNA for the CDR3 is TGTGCCAGCAGACTAGCGGGAGGAGGAGAGACCCAGTACTTC. Protein sequence: CASRLAGGGETQYF. Drawing the rest from reference TRBV7-2 and TRBJ2-5, the complete variable domain is GAGVSQSPSNKVTEKGKDVELRCDPISGHTALYWYRQSLGQGLEFLIYFQGNSAPDKSGLPSDRFSAERTGGSVSTLTIQRTQQEDSAVYLCASRLAGGGETQYFGPGTRLLVL.

The V call is TRBV5-4, the J call TRBJ1-1; D is perhaps TRBD1 (6 bases). Germline loops: CDR1 SGHNT, CDR2 YYREEE (reference sequence). The CDR3 contains 13 residues. V lost 0 bases and J lost 6, with 9 bases in between. The DNA for the CDR3 is TGTGCCAGCAGCTTGGAGGGGGGGGCTGAAGCTTTCTTT. It encodes CASSLEGGAEAFF.